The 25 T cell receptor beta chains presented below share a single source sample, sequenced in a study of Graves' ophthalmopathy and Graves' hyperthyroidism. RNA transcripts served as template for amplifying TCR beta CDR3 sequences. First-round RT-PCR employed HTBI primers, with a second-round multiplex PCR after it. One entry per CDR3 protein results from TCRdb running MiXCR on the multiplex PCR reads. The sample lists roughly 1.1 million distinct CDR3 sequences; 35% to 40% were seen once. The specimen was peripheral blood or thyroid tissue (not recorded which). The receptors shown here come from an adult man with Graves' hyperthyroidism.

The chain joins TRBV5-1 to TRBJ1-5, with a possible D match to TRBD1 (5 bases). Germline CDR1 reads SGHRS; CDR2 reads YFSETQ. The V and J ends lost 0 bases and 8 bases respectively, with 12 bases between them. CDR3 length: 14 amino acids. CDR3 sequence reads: CASSLVGGKEPQHF. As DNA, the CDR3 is TGCGCCAGCAGCTTGGTTGGGGGGAAGGAGCCCCAGCATTTT.

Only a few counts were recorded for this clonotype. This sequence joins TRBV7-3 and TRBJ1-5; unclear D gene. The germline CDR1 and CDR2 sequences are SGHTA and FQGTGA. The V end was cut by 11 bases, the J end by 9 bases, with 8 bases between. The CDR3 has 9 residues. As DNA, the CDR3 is TGTGCCCCTCGGGGGCCCCAGCATTTT. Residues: CAPRGPQHF.

DNA of the CDR3: TGTGCCAGCAGCGTAGGTGGCGGGACAGGGGCCTACGAGCAGTACTTC. Translating gives CASSVGGGTGAYEQYF. The rearrangement joins TRBV9 to TRBJ2-7, with TRBD1 matching 10 bases. V lost 0 bases, J lost 2 bases, and 5 bases stayed unmatched. Germline V gene sequence: CDR1 SGDLS, CDR2 YYNGEE. The CDR3 is 16 amino acids.

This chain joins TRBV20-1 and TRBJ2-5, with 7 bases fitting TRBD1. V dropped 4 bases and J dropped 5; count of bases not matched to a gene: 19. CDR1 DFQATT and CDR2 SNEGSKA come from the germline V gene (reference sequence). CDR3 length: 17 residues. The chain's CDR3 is CSAKPPGESGGFETQYF. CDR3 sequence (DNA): TGCAGTGCTAAACCTCCCGGGGAATCAGGGGGTTTCGAGACCCAGTACTTC.

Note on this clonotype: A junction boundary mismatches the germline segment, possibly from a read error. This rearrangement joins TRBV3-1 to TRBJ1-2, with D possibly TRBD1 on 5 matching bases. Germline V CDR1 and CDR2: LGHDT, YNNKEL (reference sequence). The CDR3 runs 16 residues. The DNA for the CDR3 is TGTGTCAGCAGCCGACCTGGCGGGACCCAATATGGAGGCTACACCTTC. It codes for CVSSRPGGTQYGGYTF.

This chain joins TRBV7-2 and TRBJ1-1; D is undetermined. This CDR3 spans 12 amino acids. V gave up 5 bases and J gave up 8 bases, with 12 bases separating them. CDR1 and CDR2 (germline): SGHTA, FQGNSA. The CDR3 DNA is TGTGCCAGCAGCCTCGGGGAGTTAGAAGCTTTCTTT. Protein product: CASSLGELEAFF.

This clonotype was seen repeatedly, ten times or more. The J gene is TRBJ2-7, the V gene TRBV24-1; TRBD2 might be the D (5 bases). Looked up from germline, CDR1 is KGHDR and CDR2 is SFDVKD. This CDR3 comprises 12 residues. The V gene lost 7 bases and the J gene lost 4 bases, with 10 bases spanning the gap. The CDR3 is CATRRVVYEQYF. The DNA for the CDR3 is TGTGCCACCAGGAGGGTCGTGTACGAGCAGTACTTC.

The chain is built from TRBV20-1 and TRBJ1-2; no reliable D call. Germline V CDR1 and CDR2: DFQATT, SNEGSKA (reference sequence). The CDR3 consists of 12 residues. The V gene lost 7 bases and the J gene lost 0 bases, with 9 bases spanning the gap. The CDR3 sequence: CSGAGPNYGYTF. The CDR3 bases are TGCAGTGGGGCAGGACCTAACTATGGCTACACCTTC.

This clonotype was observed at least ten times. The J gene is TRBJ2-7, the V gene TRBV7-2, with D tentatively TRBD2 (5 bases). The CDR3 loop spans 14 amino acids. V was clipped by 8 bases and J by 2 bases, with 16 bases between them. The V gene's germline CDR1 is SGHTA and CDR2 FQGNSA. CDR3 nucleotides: TGTGCCAGCTCCGCCGGGAATCAACCCTACGAGCAGTACTTC. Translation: CASSAGNQPYEQYF.

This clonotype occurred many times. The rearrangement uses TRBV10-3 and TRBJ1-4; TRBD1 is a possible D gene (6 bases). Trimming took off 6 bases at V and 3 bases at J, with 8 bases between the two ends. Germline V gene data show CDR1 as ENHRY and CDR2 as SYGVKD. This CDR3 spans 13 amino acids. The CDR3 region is CAIRQGSNEKLFF. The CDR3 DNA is TGTGCCATCAGACAGGGTTCTAATGAAAAACTGTTTTTT.

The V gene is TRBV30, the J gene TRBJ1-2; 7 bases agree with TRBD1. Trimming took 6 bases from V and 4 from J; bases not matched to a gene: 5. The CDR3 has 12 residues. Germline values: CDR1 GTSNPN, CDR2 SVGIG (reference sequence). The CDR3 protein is CACRDSAYGYTF. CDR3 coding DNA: TGTGCCTGCAGGGACAGCGCCTATGGCTACACCTTC.

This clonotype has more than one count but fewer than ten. The CDR3 spells CAISEGDRGYTEAFF. The CDR3 DNA follows: TGTGCCATCAGTGAGGGGGACAGGGGATACACTGAAGCTTTCTTT. This chain uses TRBV10-3 with TRBJ1-1; 10 bases are a match to TRBD1. CDR1 is ENHRY, CDR2 SYGVKD, per germline. The length of the CDR3 is 15 residues. The trim removed 2 bases at V and 3 bases at J, leaving 3 bases unmatched.

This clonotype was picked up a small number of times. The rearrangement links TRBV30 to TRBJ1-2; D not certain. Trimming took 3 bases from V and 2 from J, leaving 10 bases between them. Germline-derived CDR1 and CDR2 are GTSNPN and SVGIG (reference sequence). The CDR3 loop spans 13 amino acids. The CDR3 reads CAWRQTENYGYTF. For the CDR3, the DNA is TGTGCCTGGAGGCAAACAGAAAACTATGGCTACACCTTC.

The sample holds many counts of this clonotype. CDR3 sequence reads: CAISPQGSNYGYTF. The DNA for the CDR3 is TGTGCCATCAGTCCACAGGGCTCTAACTATGGCTACACCTTC. The V call is TRBV10-3, the J call TRBJ1-2; tentatively, D is TRBD1 (6 bases). Germline lookup yields CDR1 ENHRY and CDR2 SYGVKD. This CDR3 has 14 amino acids. V shed 5 bases and J shed 0 bases, with 10 bases lying between them.

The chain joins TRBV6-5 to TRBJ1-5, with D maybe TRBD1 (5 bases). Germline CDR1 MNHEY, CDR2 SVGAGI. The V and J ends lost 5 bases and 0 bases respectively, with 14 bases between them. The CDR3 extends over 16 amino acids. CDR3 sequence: CASSGGTLYSNQPQHF. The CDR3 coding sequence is TGTGCCAGCAGTGGCGGGACTCTTTATAGCAATCAGCCCCAGCATTTT.

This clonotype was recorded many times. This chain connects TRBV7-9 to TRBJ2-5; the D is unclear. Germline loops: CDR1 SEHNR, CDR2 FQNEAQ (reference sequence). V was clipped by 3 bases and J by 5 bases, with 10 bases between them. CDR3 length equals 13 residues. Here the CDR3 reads CASSFLSGETQYF. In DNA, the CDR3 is TGTGCCAGCAGCTTTCTAAGTGGGGAGACCCAGTACTTC.

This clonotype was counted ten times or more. For the CDR3, the DNA is TGTGCCAGCAGCTTAATTTCGCGACAAGAGACCCAGTACTTC. As protein: CASSLISRQETQYF. The rearrangement joins TRBV7-8 to TRBJ2-5; no clear D. The V end was cut by 2 bases, the J end by 2 bases, with 9 bases between. CDR1 and CDR2 from the germline V gene are SGHVS and FQNEAQ. The CDR3 contains 14 residues.

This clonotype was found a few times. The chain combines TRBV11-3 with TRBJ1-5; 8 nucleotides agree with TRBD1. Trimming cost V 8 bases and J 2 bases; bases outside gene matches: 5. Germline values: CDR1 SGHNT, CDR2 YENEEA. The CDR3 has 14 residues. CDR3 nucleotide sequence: TGTGCCAGCCAAGACAGGGGCGGCAATCAGCCCCAGCATTTT. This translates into CASQDRGGNQPQHF. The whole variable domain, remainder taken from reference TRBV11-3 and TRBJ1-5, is EAGVVQSPRYKIIEKKQPVAFWCNPISGHNTLYWYLQNLGQGPELLIRYENEEAVDDSQLPKDRFSAERLKGVDSTLKIQPAELGDSAVYLCASQDRGGNQPQHFGDGTRLSIL.

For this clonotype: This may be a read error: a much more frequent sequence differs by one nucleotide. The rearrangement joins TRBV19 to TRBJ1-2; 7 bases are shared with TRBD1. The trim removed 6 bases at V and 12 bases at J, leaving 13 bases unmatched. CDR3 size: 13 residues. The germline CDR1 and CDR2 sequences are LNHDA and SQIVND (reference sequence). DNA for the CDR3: TGTGCCAGTAGGGATAGCCCGGGACAGAGCCACACCTTC. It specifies CASRDSPGQSHTF.

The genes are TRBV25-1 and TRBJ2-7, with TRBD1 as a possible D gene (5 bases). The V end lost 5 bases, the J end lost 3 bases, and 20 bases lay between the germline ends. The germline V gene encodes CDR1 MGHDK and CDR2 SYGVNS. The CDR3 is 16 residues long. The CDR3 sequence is CASSPDGEITGYEQYF. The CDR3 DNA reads TGTGCCAGCAGTCCGGACGGAGAAATTACAGGCTACGAGCAGTACTTC.

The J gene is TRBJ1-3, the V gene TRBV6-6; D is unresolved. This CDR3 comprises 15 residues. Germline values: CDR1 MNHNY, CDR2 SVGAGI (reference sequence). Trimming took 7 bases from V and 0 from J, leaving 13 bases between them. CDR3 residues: CASNRLTNSGNTIYF. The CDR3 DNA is TGTGCCAGCAATCGACTTACTAACTCTGGAAACACCATATATTTT.

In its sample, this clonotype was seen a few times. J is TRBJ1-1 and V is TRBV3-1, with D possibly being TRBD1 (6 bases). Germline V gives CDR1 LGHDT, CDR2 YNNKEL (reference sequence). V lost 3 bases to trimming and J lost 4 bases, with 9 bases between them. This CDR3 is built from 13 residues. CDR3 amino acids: CASSQGAITEAFF. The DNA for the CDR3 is TGTGCCAGCAGCCAGGGGGCCATCACTGAAGCTTTCTTT.

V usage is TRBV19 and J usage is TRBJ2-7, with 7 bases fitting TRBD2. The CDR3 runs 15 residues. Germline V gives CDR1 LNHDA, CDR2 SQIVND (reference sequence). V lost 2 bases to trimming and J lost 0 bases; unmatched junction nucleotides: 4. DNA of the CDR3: TGTGCCAGTAGTATATTCCGCGGGAGCTCCTACGAGCAGTACTTC. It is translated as CASSIFRGSSYEQYF.

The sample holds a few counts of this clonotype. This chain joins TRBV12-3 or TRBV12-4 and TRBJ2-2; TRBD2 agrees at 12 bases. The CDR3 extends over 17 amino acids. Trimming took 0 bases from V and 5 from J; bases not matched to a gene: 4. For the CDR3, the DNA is TGTGCCAGCAGTTTAGCAACCGGGACTAGCGGGACCGGGGAGCTGTTTTTT. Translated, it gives CASSLATGTSGTGELFF.

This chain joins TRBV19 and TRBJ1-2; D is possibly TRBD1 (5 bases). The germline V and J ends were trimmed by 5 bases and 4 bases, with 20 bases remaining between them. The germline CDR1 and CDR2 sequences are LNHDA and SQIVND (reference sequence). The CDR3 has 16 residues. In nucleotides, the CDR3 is TGTGCCAGTAGTCTCACACAAGGGGCCTTCCGCTATGGCTACACCTTC. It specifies CASSLTQGAFRYGYTF.